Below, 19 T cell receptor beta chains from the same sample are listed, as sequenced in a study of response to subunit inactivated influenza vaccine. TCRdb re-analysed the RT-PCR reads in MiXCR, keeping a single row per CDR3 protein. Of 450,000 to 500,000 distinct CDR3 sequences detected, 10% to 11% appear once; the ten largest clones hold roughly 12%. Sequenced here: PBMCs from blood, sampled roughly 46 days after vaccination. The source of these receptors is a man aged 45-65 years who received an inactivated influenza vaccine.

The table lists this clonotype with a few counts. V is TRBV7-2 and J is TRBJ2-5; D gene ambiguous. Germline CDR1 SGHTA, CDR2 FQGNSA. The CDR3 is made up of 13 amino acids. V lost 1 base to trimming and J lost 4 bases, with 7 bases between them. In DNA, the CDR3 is TGTGCCAGCAGCTTAGGCTACTCAGAGACCCAGTACTTC. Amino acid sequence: CASSLGYSETQYF.

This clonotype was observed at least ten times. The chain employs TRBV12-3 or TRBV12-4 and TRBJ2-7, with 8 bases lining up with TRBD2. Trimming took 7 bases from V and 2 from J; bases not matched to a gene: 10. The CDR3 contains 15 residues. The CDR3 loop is CASTSPGLGPYEQYF. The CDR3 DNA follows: TGTGCCAGCACCAGTCCGGGACTAGGCCCCTACGAGCAGTACTTC.

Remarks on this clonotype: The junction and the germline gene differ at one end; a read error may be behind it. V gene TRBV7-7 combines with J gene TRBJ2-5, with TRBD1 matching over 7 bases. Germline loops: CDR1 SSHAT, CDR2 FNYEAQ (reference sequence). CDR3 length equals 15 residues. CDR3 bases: TGTGCTAGCAGTCCCTGGACAGGAAAGGAGGAGACCCAGTACTTC. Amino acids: CASSPWTGKEETQYF.

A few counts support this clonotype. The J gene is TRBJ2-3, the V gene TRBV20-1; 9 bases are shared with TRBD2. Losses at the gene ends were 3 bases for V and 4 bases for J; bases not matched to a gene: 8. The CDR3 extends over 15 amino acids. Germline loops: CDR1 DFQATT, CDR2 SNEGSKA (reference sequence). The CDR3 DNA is TGCAGTGCTAGGAGGGGACTAGCCCCATCAGATACGCAGTATTTT. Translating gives CSARRGLAPSDTQYF.

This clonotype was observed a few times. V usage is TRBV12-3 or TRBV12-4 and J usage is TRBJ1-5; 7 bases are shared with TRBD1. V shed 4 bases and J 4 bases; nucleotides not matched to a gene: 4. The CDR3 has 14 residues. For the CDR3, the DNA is TGTGCCAGCAGTTGGGACAGCCTGAATCAGCCCCAGCATTTT. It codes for CASSWDSLNQPQHF.

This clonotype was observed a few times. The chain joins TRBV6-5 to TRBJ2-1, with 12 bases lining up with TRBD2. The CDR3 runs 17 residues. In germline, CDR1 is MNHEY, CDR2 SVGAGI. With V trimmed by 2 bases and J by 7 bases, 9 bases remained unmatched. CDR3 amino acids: CASSYGLSSGRGNEQFF. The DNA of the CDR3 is TGTGCCAGCAGTTACGGTCTATCTAGCGGGAGGGGGAATGAGCAGTTCTTC.

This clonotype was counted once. CDR3 bases: TGTGCCAGTGGGAGGGGGGGGAAGGACACTGAAGCTTTCTTT. It specifies CASGRGGKDTEAFF. The chain uses TRBV6-1 and TRBJ1-1, with a weak D call TRBD1 (6 bases). The CDR3 has 14 residues. Trimming cost V 9 bases and J 3 bases, with 17 bases left between them. CDR1 and CDR2 (germline): MNHNS, SASEGT.

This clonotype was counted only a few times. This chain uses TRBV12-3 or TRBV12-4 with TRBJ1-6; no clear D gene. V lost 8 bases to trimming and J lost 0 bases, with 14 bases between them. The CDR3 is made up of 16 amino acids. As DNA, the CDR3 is TGTGCCAGCCATCAAGGGTGGAGCTCCTATAATTCACCCCTCCACTTT. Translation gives CASHQGWSSYNSPLHF.

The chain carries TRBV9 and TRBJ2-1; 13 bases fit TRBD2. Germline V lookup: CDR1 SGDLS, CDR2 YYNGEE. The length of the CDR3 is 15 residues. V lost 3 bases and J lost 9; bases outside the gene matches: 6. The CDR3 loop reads CASSAQLAGGPEQFF. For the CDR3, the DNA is TGTGCCAGCAGCGCACAACTAGCGGGAGGGCCTGAGCAGTTCTTC.

In nucleotides, the CDR3 is TGCAGCGTTCCCCAGGGCTTCTCTGGAAACACCATATATTTT. It is translated as CSVPQGFSGNTIYF. The chain employs TRBV29-1 and TRBJ1-3, with D maybe TRBD1 (5 bases). From germline, CDR1 is SQVTM and CDR2 ANQGSEA. V lost 5 bases and J 0 bases, leaving 11 bases between the germline ends. The CDR3 runs to 14 residues.

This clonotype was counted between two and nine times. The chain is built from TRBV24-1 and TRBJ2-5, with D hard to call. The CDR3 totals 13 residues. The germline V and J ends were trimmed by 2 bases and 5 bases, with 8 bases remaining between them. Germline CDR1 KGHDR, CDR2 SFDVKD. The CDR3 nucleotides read TGTGCCACCAGTGATTACCCCCTGGAGACCCAGTACTTC. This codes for CATSDYPLETQYF.

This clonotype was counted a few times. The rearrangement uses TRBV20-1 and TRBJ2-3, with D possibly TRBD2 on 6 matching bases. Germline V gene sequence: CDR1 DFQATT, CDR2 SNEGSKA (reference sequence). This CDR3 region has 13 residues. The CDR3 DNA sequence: TGCAGCCGGTCAGAGCGGGCGGCAGATACGCAGTATTTT. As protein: CSRSERAADTQYF.

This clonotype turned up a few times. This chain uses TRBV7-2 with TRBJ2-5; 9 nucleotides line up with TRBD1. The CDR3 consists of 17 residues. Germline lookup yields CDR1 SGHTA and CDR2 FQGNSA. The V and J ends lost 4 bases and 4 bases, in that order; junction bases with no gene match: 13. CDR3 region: CASSSEFPGQGRETQYF. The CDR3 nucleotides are TGTGCCAGCAGCTCGGAGTTCCCAGGACAGGGGAGAGAGACCCAGTACTTC.

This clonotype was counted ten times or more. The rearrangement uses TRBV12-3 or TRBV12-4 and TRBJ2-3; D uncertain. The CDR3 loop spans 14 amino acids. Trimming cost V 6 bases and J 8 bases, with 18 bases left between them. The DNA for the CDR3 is TGTGCCAGCAGCCCCCTCCTTGGGTCGGGTACGCAGTATTTT. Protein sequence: CASSPLLGSGTQYF.

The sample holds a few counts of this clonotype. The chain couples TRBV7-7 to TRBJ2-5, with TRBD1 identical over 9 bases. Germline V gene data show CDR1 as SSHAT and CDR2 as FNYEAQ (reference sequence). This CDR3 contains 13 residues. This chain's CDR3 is CASSGQGGETQYF. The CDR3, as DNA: TGTGCTAGCTCGGGACAGGGAGGAGAGACCCAGTACTTC. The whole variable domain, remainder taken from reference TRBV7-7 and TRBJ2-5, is GAGVSQSPRYKVTKRGQDVTLRCDPISSHATLYWYQQALGQGPEFLTYFNYEAQPDKSGLPSDRFSAERPEGSISTLTIQRTEQRDSAMYRCASSGQGGETQYFGPGTRLLVL.

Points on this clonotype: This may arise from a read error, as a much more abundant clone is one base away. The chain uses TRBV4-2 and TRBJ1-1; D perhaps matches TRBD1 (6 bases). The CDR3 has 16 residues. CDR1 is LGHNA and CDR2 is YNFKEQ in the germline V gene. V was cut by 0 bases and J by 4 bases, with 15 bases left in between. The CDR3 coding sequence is TGTGCCAGCAGCCAAGATCTTGGCAAGGGGGTCACTGAAGCTTTCTTT. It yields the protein CASSQDLGKGVTEAFF.

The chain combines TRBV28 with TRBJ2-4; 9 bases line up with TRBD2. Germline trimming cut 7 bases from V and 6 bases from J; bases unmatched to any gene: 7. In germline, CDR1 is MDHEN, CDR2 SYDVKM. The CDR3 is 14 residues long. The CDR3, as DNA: TGTGCCAGCAACAGCGGGAGGATGGGAAACATTCAGTACTTC. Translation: CASNSGRMGNIQYF.

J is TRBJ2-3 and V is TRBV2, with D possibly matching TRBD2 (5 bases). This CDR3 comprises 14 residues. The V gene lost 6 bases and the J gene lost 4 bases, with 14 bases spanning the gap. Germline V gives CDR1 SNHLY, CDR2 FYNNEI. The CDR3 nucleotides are TGTGCCAGCAGAACTAGGTCGTCGGCAGATACGCAGTATTTT. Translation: CASRTRSSADTQYF. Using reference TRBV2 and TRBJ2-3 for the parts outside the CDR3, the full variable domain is EPEVTQTPSHQVTQMGQEVILRCVPISNHLYFYWYRQILGQKVEFLVSFYNNEISEKSEIFDDQFSVERPDGSNFTLKIRSTKLEDSAMYFCASRTRSSADTQYFGPGTRLTVL.

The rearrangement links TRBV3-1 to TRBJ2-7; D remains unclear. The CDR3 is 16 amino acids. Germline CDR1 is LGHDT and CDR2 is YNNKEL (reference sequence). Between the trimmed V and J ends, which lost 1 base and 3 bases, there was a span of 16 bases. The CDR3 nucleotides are TGTGCCAGCAGCCAAGTTATTCCCGCAGGCTTCTACGAGCAGTACTTC. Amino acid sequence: CASSQVIPAGFYEQYF.